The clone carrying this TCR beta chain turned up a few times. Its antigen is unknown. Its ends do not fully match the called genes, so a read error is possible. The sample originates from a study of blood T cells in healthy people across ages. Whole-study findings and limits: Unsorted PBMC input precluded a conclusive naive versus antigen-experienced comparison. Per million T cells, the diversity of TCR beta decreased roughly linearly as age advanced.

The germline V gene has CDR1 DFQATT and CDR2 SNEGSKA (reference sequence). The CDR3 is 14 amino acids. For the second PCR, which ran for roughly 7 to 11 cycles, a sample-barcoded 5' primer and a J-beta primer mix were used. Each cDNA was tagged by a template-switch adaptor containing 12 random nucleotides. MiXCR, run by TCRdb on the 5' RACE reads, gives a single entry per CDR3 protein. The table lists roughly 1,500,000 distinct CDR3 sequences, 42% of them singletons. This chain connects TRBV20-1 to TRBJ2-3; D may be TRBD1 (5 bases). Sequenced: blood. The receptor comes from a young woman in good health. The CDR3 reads CSARGRQGWDMQYF. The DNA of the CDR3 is TGCAGTGCTAGAGGGCGCCAGGGATGGGATATGCAGTATTTT.